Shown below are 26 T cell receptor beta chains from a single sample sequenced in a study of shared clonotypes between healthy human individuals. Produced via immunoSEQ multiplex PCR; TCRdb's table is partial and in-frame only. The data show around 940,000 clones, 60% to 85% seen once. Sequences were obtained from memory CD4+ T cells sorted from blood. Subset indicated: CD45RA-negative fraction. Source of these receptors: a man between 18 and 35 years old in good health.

The chain's CDR3 is CASSLRTAQETQYF. The CDR3 nucleotides read TGTGCCAGCAGCTTACGGACAGCTCAAGAGACCCAGTACTTC. V gene TRBV7-2 combines with J gene TRBJ2-5, with D maybe TRBD1 (6 bases). Trimming cost V 2 bases and J 2 bases, with 9 bases left between them. The CDR3 is 14 amino acids. CDR1 and CDR2 from the germline V gene are SGHTA and FQGNSA.

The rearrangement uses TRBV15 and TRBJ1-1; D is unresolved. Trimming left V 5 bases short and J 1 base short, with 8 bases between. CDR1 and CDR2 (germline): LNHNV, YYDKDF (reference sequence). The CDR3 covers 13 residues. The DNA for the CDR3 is TGTGCCACCAGCGGAAGACAGAACACTGAAGCTTTCTTT. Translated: CATSGRQNTEAFF. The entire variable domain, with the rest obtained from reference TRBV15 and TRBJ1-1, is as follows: DAMVIQNPRYQVTQFGKPVTLSCSQTLNHNVMYWYQQKSSQAPKLLFHYYDKDFNNEADTPDNFQSRRPNTSFCFLDIRSPGLGDTAMYLCATSGRQNTEAFFGQGTRLTVV.

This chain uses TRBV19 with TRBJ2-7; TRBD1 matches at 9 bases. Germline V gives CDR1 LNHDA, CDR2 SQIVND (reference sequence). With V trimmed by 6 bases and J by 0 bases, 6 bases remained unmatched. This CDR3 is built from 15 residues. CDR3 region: CASRNPGQGSYEQYF. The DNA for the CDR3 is TGTGCCAGTAGGAACCCGGGACAGGGCTCCTACGAGCAGTACTTC.

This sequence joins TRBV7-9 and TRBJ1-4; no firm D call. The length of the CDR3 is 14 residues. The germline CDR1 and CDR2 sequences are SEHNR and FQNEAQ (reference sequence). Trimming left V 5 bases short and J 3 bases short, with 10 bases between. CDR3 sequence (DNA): TGTGCCAGCAGCAATGGGGTGGCTAATGAAAAACTGTTTTTT. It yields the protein CASSNGVANEKLFF.

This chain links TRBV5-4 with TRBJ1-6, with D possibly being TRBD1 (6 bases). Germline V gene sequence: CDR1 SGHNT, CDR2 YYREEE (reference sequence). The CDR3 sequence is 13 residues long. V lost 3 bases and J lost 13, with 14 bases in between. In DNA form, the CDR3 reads TGTGCCAGCAGCTCGCAGGAGGGGGAGCCCCTCCACTTT. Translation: CASSSQEGEPLHF.

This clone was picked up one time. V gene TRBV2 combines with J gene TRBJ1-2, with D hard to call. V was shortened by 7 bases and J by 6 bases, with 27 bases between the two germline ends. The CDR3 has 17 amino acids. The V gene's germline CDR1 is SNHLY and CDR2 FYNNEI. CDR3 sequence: CASTPTVTRADENGYTF. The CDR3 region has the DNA TGTGCCAGCACACCCACCGTCACACGGGCTGATGAAAATGGCTACACCTTC.

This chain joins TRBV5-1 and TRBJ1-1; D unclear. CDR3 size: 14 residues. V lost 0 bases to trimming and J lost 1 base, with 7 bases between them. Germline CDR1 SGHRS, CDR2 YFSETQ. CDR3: CASSLASPNTEAFF. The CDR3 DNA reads TGCGCCAGCAGCTTGGCCAGTCCGAACACTGAAGCTTTCTTT.

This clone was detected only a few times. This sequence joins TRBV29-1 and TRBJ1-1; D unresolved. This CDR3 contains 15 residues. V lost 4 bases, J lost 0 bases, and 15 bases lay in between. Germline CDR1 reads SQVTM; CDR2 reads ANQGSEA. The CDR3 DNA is TGCAGCGTTGTTTGGGATGAGGGAATGAACACTGAAGCTTTCTTT. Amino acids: CSVVWDEGMNTEAFF. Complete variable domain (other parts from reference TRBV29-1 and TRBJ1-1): SAVISQKPSRDICQRGTSLTIQCQVDSQVTMMFWYRQQPGQSLTLIATANQGSEATYESGFVIDKFPISRPNLTFSTLTVSNMSPEDSSIYLCSVVWDEGMNTEAFFGQGTRLTVV.

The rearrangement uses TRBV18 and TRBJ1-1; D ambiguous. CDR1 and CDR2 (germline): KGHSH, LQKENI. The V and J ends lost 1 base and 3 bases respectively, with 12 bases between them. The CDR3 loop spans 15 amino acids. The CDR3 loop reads CASSPQYAGDTEAFF. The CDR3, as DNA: TGTGCCAGCTCACCACAATACGCCGGGGACACTGAAGCTTTCTTT.

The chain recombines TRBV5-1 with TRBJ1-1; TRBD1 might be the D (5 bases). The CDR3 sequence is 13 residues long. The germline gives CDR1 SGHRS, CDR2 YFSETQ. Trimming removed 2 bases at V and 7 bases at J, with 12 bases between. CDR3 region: CASSFGRAGEAFF. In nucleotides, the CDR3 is TGCGCCAGCAGCTTCGGCAGGGCTGGTGAAGCTTTCTTT. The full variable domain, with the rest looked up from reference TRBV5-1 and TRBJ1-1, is KAGVTQTPRYLIKTRGQQVTLSCSPISGHRSVSWYQQTPGQGLQFLFEYFSETQRNKGNFPGRFSGRQFSNSRSEMNVSTLELGDSALYLCASSFGRAGEAFFGQGTRLTVV.

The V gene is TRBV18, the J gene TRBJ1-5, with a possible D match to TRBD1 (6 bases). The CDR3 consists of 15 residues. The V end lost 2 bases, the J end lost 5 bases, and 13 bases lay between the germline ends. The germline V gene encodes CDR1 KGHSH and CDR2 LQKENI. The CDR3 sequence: CASSPGRGGHQPQHF. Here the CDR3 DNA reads TGTGCCAGCTCACCAGGCAGGGGCGGGCATCAGCCCCAGCATTTT.

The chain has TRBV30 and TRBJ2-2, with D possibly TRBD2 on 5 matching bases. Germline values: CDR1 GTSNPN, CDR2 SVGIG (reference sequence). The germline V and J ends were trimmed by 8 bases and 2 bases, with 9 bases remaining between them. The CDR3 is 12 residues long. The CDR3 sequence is CALGENTGELFF. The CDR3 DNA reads TGTGCCCTCGGGGAAAACACCGGGGAGCTGTTTTTT.

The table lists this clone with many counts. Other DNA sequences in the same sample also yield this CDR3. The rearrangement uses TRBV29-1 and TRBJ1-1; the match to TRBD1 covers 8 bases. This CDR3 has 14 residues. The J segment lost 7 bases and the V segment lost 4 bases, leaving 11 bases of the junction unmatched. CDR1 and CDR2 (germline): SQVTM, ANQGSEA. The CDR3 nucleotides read TGCAGCGTTGTGCAGGGGGCGCATTTAGGTGAAGCTTTCTTT. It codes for CSVVQGAHLGEAFF. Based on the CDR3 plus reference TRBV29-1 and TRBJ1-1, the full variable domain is SAVISQKPSRDICQRGTSLTIQCQVDSQVTMMFWYRQQPGQSLTLIATANQGSEATYESGFVIDKFPISRPNLTFSTLTVSNMSPEDSSIYLCSVVQGAHLGEAFFGQGTRLTVV.

The CDR3 sequence: CASSKDRDIYEQYF. CDR3 DNA: TGCGCCAGCAGTAAGGACAGGGACATCTACGAGCAGTACTTC. This chain joins TRBV5-1 and TRBJ2-7; 8 bases align to TRBD1. The CDR3 covers 14 residues. V lost 5 bases and J lost 3; bases outside the gene matches: 7. CDR1 and CDR2 (germline): SGHRS, YFSETQ.

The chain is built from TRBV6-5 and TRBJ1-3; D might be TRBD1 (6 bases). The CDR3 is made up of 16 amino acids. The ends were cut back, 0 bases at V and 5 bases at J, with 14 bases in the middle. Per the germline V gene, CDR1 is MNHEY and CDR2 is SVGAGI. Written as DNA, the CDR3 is TGTGCCAGCAGTTACTCCAGTCGACAGGAGAGAAACACCATATATTTT. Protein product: CASSYSSRQERNTIYF.

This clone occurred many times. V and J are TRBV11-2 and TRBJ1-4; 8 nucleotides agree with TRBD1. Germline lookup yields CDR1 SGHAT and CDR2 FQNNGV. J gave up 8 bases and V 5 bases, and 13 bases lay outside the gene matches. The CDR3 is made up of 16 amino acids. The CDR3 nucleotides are TGTGCCAGCAGCGACGGACAGGGAATGATATGGGAAAAACTGTTTTTT. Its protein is CASSDGQGMIWEKLFF.

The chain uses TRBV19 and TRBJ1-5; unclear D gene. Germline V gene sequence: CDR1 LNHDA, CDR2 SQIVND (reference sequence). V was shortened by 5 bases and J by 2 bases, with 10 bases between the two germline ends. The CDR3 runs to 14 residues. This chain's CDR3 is CASSGVEGNQPQHF. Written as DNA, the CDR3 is TGTGCCAGTAGTGGGGTGGAAGGCAATCAGCCCCAGCATTTT.

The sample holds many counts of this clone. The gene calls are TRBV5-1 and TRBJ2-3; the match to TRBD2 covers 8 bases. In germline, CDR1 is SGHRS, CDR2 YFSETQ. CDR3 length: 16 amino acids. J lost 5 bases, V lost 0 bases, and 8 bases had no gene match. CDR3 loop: CASSLAISGALDTQYF. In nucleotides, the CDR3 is TGCGCCAGCAGCTTGGCTATTAGCGGGGCGCTAGATACGCAGTATTTT.

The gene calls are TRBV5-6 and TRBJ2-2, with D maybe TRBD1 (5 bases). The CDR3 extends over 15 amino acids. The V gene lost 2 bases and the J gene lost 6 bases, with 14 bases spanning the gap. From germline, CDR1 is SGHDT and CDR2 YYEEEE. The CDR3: CASSFRQGLSGELFF. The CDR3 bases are TGTGCCAGCAGCTTTCGTCAGGGTCTCTCCGGGGAGCTGTTTTTT.

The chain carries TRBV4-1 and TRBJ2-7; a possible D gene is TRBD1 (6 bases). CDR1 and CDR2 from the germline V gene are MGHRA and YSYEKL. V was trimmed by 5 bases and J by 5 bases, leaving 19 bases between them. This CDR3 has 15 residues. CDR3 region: CASSFRNRVQDEQYF. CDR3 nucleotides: TGCGCCAGCAGCTTTCGGAACAGGGTTCAAGACGAGCAGTACTTC.

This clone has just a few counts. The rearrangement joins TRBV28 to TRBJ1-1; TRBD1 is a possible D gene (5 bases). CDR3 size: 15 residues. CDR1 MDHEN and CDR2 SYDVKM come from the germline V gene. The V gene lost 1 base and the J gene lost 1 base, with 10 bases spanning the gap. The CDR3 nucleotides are TGTGCCAGCAGTTTATTACCAGGGAAGAACACTGAAGCTTTCTTT. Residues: CASSLLPGKNTEAFF.

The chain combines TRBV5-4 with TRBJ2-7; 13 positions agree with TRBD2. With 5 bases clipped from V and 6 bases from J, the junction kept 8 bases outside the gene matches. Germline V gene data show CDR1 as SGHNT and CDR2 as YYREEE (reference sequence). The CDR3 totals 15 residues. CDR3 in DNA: TGTGCCAGCAGACTAGCGGGAGGGCCGGGCGGCGAGCAGTACTTC. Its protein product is CASRLAGGPGGEQYF.

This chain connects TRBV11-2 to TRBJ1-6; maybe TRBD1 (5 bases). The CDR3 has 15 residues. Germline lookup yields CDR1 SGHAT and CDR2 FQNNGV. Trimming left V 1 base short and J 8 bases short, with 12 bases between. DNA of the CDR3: TGTGCCAGCAGCTTAGGCAGGGCCCAATATTCACCCCTCCACTTT. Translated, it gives CASSLGRAQYSPLHF.

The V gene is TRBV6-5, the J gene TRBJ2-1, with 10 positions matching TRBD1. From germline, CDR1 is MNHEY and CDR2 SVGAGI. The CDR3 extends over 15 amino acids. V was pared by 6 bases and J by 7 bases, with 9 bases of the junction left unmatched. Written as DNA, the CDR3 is TGTGCCAGCAGGACAGGGGGCAAGTATTGGAATGAGCAGTTCTTC. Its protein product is CASRTGGKYWNEQFF.

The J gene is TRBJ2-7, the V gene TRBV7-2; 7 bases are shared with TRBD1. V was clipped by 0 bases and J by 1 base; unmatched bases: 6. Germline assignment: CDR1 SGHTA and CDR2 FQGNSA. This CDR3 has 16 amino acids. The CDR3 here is CASSLARAGGSYEQYF. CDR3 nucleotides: TGTGCCAGCAGCTTAGCGAGGGCAGGGGGTTCCTACGAGCAGTACTTC.

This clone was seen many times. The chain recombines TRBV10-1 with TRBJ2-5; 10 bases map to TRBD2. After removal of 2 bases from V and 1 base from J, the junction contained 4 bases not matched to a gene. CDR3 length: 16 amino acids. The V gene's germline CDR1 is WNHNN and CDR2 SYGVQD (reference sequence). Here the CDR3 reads CASSEGPSGGQETQYF. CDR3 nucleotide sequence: TGCGCCAGCAGTGAGGGGCCTAGCGGGGGCCAAGAGACCCAGTACTTC.